What follows are 31 T cell receptor beta chains derived from one specimen sequenced in a study of T cell changes during pregnancy in multiple sclerosis. The protocol was immunoSEQ multiplex PCR, while the TCRdb copy is restricted to in-frame clones and leaves out a portion. The sample shows fewer than 85,000 clones, roughly 92% of them seen only once. The sequences come from peripheral blood, collected in the second trimester of pregnancy. The receptors here all came from a female donor with multiple sclerosis, enrolled in a pregnancy study.

This chain uses TRBV6-5 with TRBJ2-7; 7 positions agree with TRBD1. The trim removed 0 bases at V and 0 bases at J, leaving 2 bases unmatched. The CDR3 totals 15 residues. Germline CDR1 and CDR2: MNHEY and SVGAGI. CDR3 region: CASSYSSGGSYEQYF. CDR3 nucleotide sequence: TGTGCCAGCAGTTACTCATCAGGGGGCTCCTACGAGCAGTACTTC.

The gene calls are TRBV9 and TRBJ2-1, with 11 nucleotides matching TRBD1. Losses at the gene ends were 4 bases for V and 7 bases for J; bases not matched to a gene: 7. This CDR3 contains 15 residues. Germline loops: CDR1 SGDLS, CDR2 YYNGEE. The CDR3 reads CASSRDRGGHNEQFF. The CDR3 DNA is TGTGCCAGCAGCAGGGACAGGGGGGGACATAATGAGCAGTTCTTC.

The chain combines TRBV19 with TRBJ1-3; D is undetermined. CDR1 is LNHDA and CDR2 is SQIVND in the germline V gene (reference sequence). V gave up 8 bases and J gave up 3 bases, with 11 bases separating them. The length of the CDR3 is 13 residues. CDR3 protein: CASSPGGGNTIYF. The CDR3 DNA reads TGTGCCAGTTCCCCGGGTGGTGGAAACACCATATATTTT.

The chain is built from TRBV7-8 and TRBJ2-1, with 10 bases aligning to TRBD1. After removal of 4 bases from V and 5 bases from J, the junction contained 8 bases not matched to a gene. The CDR3 consists of 16 residues. In germline, CDR1 is SGHVS, CDR2 FQNEAQ. The CDR3 here is CASSWGTGAVHNEQFF. CDR3 nucleotides: TGTGCCAGCAGCTGGGGGACAGGGGCGGTACACAATGAGCAGTTCTTC.

The rearrangement links TRBV6-1 to TRBJ2-7; D is possibly TRBD2 (6 bases). This CDR3 is built from 13 residues. Trimming shortened V by 8 bases and J by 4 bases, and 15 bases separated the two germline ends. Germline loops: CDR1 MNHNS, CDR2 SASEGT. In DNA form, the CDR3 reads TGTGCCAGCGGGGTAGCGGAGGCATACGAGCAGTACTTC. This codes for CASGVAEAYEQYF.

The gene calls are TRBV11-3 and TRBJ1-1; D perhaps matches TRBD1 (5 bases). Deletions cut 3 bases from V and 2 bases from J, with 7 bases between. CDR3 length: 13 residues. Germline V gene data show CDR1 as SGHNT and CDR2 as YENEEA. As DNA, the CDR3 is TGTGCCAGCAGCTTCGGGGGTAACACTGAAGCTTTCTTT. Protein sequence: CASSFGGNTEAFF.

V usage is TRBV5-5 and J usage is TRBJ1-5; maybe TRBD1 (5 bases). The V gene lost 0 bases and the J gene lost 7 bases, with 8 bases spanning the gap. CDR1 is SGHKS, CDR2 YYEKEE, per germline (reference sequence). The CDR3 is made up of 13 amino acids. In nucleotides, the CDR3 is TGTGCCAGCAGCTTGGGTTCAGGGCAGCCCCAGCATTTT. This gives the protein CASSLGSGQPQHF.

J is TRBJ2-7 and V is TRBV28, with TRBD2 identical over 9 bases. Trimming at V came to 5 bases and at J to 3 bases, leaving 8 bases not matched to a gene. From germline, CDR1 is MDHEN and CDR2 SYDVKM. The CDR3 has 15 amino acids. Written as DNA, the CDR3 is TGTGCCAGCAGTGGTCCTAGCGGGACAATCTACGAGCAGTACTTC. Its translation: CASSGPSGTIYEQYF.

The rearrangement uses TRBV10-3 and TRBJ2-7; the match to TRBD2 covers 8 bases. In germline, CDR1 is ENHRY, CDR2 SYGVKD. The CDR3 is 17 amino acids. With 6 bases clipped from V and 6 bases from J, the junction kept 19 bases outside the gene matches. The CDR3 DNA follows: TGTGCCATCAGCGAAGGGGGTTCTAGGACTAGCTCTTTCGAGCAGTACTTC. Its protein product is CAISEGGSRTSSFEQYF.

V and J are TRBV30 and TRBJ2-2; no firm D call. The CDR3 is 12 amino acids. Germline V gene data show CDR1 as GTSNPN and CDR2 as SVGIG (reference sequence). V lost 3 bases, J lost 1 base, and 3 bases lay in between. The CDR3 loop reads CAWSRNTGELFF. The DNA for the CDR3 is TGTGCCTGGAGCCGGAACACCGGGGAGCTGTTTTTT.

The V gene is TRBV6-4, the J gene TRBJ1-2, with a weak D call TRBD1 (5 bases). The ends were cut back, 0 bases at V and 4 bases at J, with 9 bases in the middle. The germline V gene has CDR1 MRHNA and CDR2 SNTAGT. This CDR3 is 14 amino acids long. CDR3 sequence: CASSDSSGGYGYTF. As DNA, the CDR3 is TGTGCCAGCAGTGACTCATCCGGGGGCTATGGCTACACCTTC.

The rearrangement links TRBV30 to TRBJ2-1; possibly TRBD2 for D (7 bases). Trimming removed 2 bases from V and 1 base from J, with 18 bases in between. Germline V gene lookup returns CDR1 GTSNPN and CDR2 SVGIG (reference sequence). This CDR3 region has 17 residues. CDR3 sequence: CAWSSPGGGGSYNEQFF. The CDR3 coding sequence is TGTGCCTGGAGTAGCCCCGGAGGGGGGGGGTCCTACAATGAGCAGTTCTTC.

Ten or more counts support this clone. This rearrangement joins TRBV27 to TRBJ2-7; 9 nucleotides agree with TRBD2. Trimming cost V 11 bases and J 3 bases; bases outside gene matches: 2. Germline-derived CDR1 and CDR2 are MNHEY and SMNVEV (reference sequence). The CDR3 spans 11 residues. The CDR3 nucleotides read TGTGCCTGTAGCGGGAGCTACGAGCAGTACTTC. Its translation is CACSGSYEQYF.

The chain has TRBV28 and TRBJ1-5, with TRBD1 matching 7 bases. Germline V CDR1 and CDR2: MDHEN, SYDVKM. Losses at the gene ends were 5 bases for V and 0 bases for J; bases not matched to a gene: 16. The CDR3 has 19 amino acids. CDR3 DNA sequence: TGTGCCAGCAGTCCCTCTCCCGGGACAGAACTCTATAGCAATCAGCCCCAGCATTTT. Amino acid sequence: CASSPSPGTELYSNQPQHF.

This chain connects TRBV9 to TRBJ2-1; no clear D gene. This CDR3 comprises 11 residues. Germline CDR1 SGDLS, CDR2 YYNGEE. V was clipped by 3 bases and J by 10 bases, with 8 bases between them. The CDR3 nucleotides are TGTGCCAGCAGCGCACAGTCCGAGCAGTTCTTC. Amino acids: CASSAQSEQFF.

The rearrangement joins TRBV4-2 to TRBJ2-5; a weak D match, TRBD2 (6 bases). CDR1 is LGHNA and CDR2 is YNFKEQ in the germline V gene. The V and J ends lost 0 bases and 6 bases respectively, with 17 bases between them. This CDR3 is built from 16 residues. The CDR3 DNA is TGTGCCAGCAGCCAAGAAGATGTCGGGAGTCGTCAGACCCAGTACTTC. It encodes CASSQEDVGSRQTQYF.

The CDR3 spells CAKPRGRPNLNTEAFF. The DNA for the CDR3 is TGTGCCAAACCGCGGGGGAGGCCTAACTTGAACACTGAAGCTTTCTTT. The rearrangement uses TRBV28 and TRBJ1-1; possibly TRBD1 for D (5 bases). Looked up from germline, CDR1 is MDHEN and CDR2 is SYDVKM. The CDR3 sequence is 16 residues long. V shed 10 bases and J shed 0 bases, with 21 bases lying between them.

The J gene is TRBJ2-1, the V gene TRBV18; TRBD2 matches at 7 bases. Germline CDR1 reads KGHSH; CDR2 reads LQKENI. The CDR3 is made up of 13 amino acids. V was clipped by 6 bases and J by 4 bases; unmatched bases: 3. CDR3 DNA: TGTGCCAGCTCGCCGGGACTATACAATGAGCAGTTCTTC. Amino acids: CASSPGLYNEQFF.

V gene TRBV5-4 combines with J gene TRBJ1-2, with 7 bases lining up with TRBD1. CDR1 and CDR2 (germline): SGHNT, YYREEE (reference sequence). V lost 1 base to trimming and J lost 7 bases; unmatched junction nucleotides: 4. The CDR3 extends over 13 amino acids. This chain's CDR3 is CASSLRGGFGYTF. In DNA form, the CDR3 reads TGTGCCAGCAGCTTGAGAGGGGGCTTTGGCTACACCTTC. Variable domain in full (rest from reference TRBV5-4 and TRBJ1-2): ETGVTQSPTHLIKTRGQQVTLRCSSQSGHNTVSWYQQALGQGPQFIFQYYREEENGRGNFPPRFSGLQFPNYSSELNVNALELDDSALYLCASSLRGGFGYTFGSGTRLTVV.

The sample holds a few counts of this clone. The rearrangement links TRBV6-4 to TRBJ1-2; the match to TRBD1 covers 7 bases. The CDR3 runs 15 residues. V lost 5 bases and J lost 4; bases outside the gene matches: 10. Germline loops: CDR1 MRHNA, CDR2 SNTAGT. Here the CDR3 DNA reads TGTGCCAGCAGTTACGGACCACAGGGGAGCTATGGCTACACCTTC. Translated: CASSYGPQGSYGYTF.

The V and J genes are TRBV4-3 and TRBJ1-4, with D maybe TRBD1 (5 bases). Germline CDR1 reads LGHNA; CDR2 reads YSLEER. Trimming took off 0 bases at V and 8 bases at J, with 13 bases between the two ends. This CDR3 has 15 residues. This CDR3 reads CASSQDQGSQEKLFF. The CDR3 bases are TGCGCCAGCAGCCAAGACCAGGGATCCCAAGAAAAACTGTTTTTT.

The V call is TRBV21-1, the J call TRBJ2-7; TRBD1, the table's D call, was not compared with the DNA. TRBV21-1 is a pseudogene locus. This CDR3 contains 20 residues. The CDR3 sequence: CASSKARRGLGLSGPYEQYF. The CDR3 bases are TGTGCCAGCAGCAAAGCCCGCAGGGGGCTGGGCCTGAGCGGCCCCTACGAGCAGTACTTC.

Remarks on this clone: A read error may produce the germline difference seen at one junction end. The CDR3, as DNA: TGTGCTAGCAGCCCGGGACTACGGGAACACAATGAGCAGTTCTTC. Protein product: CASSPGLREHNEQFF. The chain has TRBV7-7 and TRBJ2-1; 7 bases line up with TRBD2. CDR3 length equals 15 residues. Germline assignment: CDR1 SSHAT and CDR2 FNYEAQ (reference sequence).

This chain links TRBV2 with TRBJ1-1; no clear D. This CDR3 spans 14 amino acids. From germline, CDR1 is SNHLY and CDR2 FYNNEI. Trimming cost V 1 base and J 1 base, with 7 bases left between them. The CDR3: CASSEGYGNTEAFF. The CDR3 region has the DNA TGTGCCAGCAGTGAAGGTTACGGGAACACTGAAGCTTTCTTT.

This rearrangement joins TRBV4-3 to TRBJ1-1, with D possibly matching TRBD1 (5 bases). The CDR3 loop spans 14 amino acids. CDR1 and CDR2 (germline): LGHNA, YSLEER. V was clipped by 1 base and J by 5 bases, with 11 bases between them. The CDR3 DNA is TGCGCCAGCAGCCAAGCGCAGGGTTGGACTGAAGCTTTCTTT. Protein sequence: CASSQAQGWTEAFF.

The chain uses TRBV5-3 and TRBJ1-2, with D possibly TRBD1 on 6 matching bases. TRBV5-3 has ORF status, its function being uncertain. Trimming took 0 bases from V and 2 from J, leaving 14 bases between them. The CDR3 totals 16 residues. The CDR3 here is CARSLVRGTANYGYTF. Written as DNA, the CDR3 is TGTGCCAGAAGCTTGGTTAGGGGGACGGCGAACTATGGCTACACCTTC.

The chain carries TRBV6-1 and TRBJ2-7; 11 bases are shared with TRBD2. The CDR3 totals 15 residues. Germline V CDR1 and CDR2: MNHNS, SASEGT. Trimming at V came to 5 bases and at J to 2 bases, leaving 5 bases not matched to a gene. CDR3 loop: CASSLGTSGTYEQYF. CDR3 nucleotides: TGTGCCAGCAGTCTGGGGACTAGCGGAACCTACGAGCAGTACTTC.

The CDR3 protein is CASSGGGGRYGEQFF. In nucleotides, the CDR3 is TGTGCCAGCAGCGGGGGGGGCGGGAGGTACGGTGAGCAGTTCTTC. This chain uses TRBV9 with TRBJ2-1; 8 nucleotides agree with TRBD2. J lost 9 bases, V lost 3 bases, and 11 bases had no gene match. Per the germline V gene, CDR1 is SGDLS and CDR2 is YYNGEE. CDR3 length: 15 residues.

The chain combines TRBV19 with TRBJ1-5; TRBD1 agrees at 8 bases. Trimming took 5 bases from V and 1 from J; bases not matched to a gene: 4. CDR1 and CDR2 (germline): LNHDA, SQIVND (reference sequence). The CDR3 runs 15 residues. In DNA form, the CDR3 reads TGTGCCAGTAGTGTGGACAGGGTGAGCAATCAGCCCCAGCATTTT. Its protein is CASSVDRVSNQPQHF.

The chain combines TRBV30 with TRBJ2-7, with unresolved D. From germline, CDR1 is GTSNPN and CDR2 SVGIG (reference sequence). V dropped 0 bases and J dropped 7 bases, with 7 bases sitting between them. The CDR3 loop spans 11 amino acids. The CDR3 here is CAWSVLQEQYF. The CDR3 DNA sequence: TGTGCCTGGAGTGTCTTGCAGGAGCAGTACTTC.

J is TRBJ1-1 and V is TRBV9; 11 positions agree with TRBD1. CDR3 length: 18 amino acids. CDR1 is SGDLS and CDR2 is YYNGEE in the germline V gene. The V gene end was trimmed by 0 bases and the J gene end by 0 bases; junction bases not matched to a gene: 7. CDR3 protein: CASSVGGGQGVLNTEAFF. The CDR3 DNA reads as TGTGCCAGCAGCGTAGGAGGGGGACAGGGGGTACTGAACACTGAAGCTTTCTTT.